The rows below give T cell receptor beta chains drawn from one sample of a study of shared clonotypes between healthy human individuals. TCRdb keeps only in-frame clones here, not all; method: immunoSEQ multiplex PCR. Of roughly 2.1 million clones listed, approximately 94% are singletons. Material: naive CD8+ T cells from PBMCs. These receptors were collected from a man aged 18 to 29 in good health. Some clones in this sample may be carry-over from other donors' samples. The CDR3 runs from the conserved cysteine through the conserved F or W. A D gene is named only where the DNA matches it firmly. Size values are once, few and many counts, or a class for expanded clones, and some rows have none.

clone_size j_call d_call v_call cdr3_nt cdr3_aa
once TRBJ1-2 . TRBV28 TGTGCCAGCAGCGAAAACCGGGACCTCCAGGGCTACACCTTC CASSENRDLQGYTF
. TRBJ1-2 TRBD1 TRBV7-9 TGTGCCAGCAGTCAAGGCCCCGCGGATCTACAGGGGAATACCTTC CASSQGPADLQGNTF
. TRBJ2-2 . TRBV9 TGTGCCAGCAGCGAAGGGGCCGGGGAGCTGTTTTTT CASSEGAGELFF
. TRBJ2-1 TRBD2 TRBV9 TGTGCCAGCAGCCTCGCGGGACTAGCGGACGCCAAGCAGTTCTTC CASSLAGLADAKQFF
. TRBJ2-3 TRBD2 TRBV15 TGTGCCACCAGCTCACTAGCGGGAGGCACAGATACGCAGTATTTT CATSSLAGGTDTQYF
. TRBJ2-6 TRBD1 TRBV29-1 TGCAGCGTTGTTGGACAGGGGGCGACTGGGGCCAACGTCCTGACTTTC CSVVGQGATGANVLTF
. TRBJ1-5 . TRBV7-9 TGTGCCAGCAGCTTAGGAGGTTTAAATCAGCCCCAGCATTTT CASSLGGLNQPQHF
. TRBJ2-7 . TRBV7-9 TGTGCCAGCAGCTTAGCCGGGACACCAACCGAGCAGTACTTC CASSLAGTPTEQYF
. TRBJ2-1 . TRBV7-2 TGTGCCAGCAGCTTACCAGAGCCCTACAATGAGCAGTTCTTC CASSLPEPYNEQFF
. TRBJ1-5 . TRBV9 TGTGCCAGCAGCGAGGAACAGGGTGTCAATCAGCCCCAGCATTTT CASSEEQGVNQPQHF
. TRBJ1-5 TRBD1 TRBV7-8 TGTGCCAGCAGCCCCGGACAGGGCAATCAGCCCCAGCATTTT CASSPGQGNQPQHF
few TRBJ1-1 TRBD1 TRBV19 TGTGCCAGTAGTCTACAGGGGGTCGGTGAAGCTTTCTTT CASSLQGVGEAFF
. TRBJ1-2 . TRBV9 TGTGCCAGCAGCGAGGGGCAAGTCGAGGGCTACACCTTC CASSEGQVEGYTF
. TRBJ2-7 . TRBV6-1 TGTGCCAGCAGTGAGTACAAGGTGGGCCACGAGCAGTACTTC CASSEYKVGHEQYF
. TRBJ2-3 . TRBV11-3 TGTGCCAGCAGCGGGAGCACAGATACGCAGTATTTT CASSGSTDTQYF
. TRBJ1-1 . TRBV4-1 TGCGCCAGCAGCCAATCGGGGCCAGGGGTCGGTATTAACACTGAAGCTTTCTTT CASSQSGPGVGINTEAFF
. TRBJ2-7 . TRBV30 TGTGCCTGGAGTGTAGGGGCGCGGTACGAGCAGTACTTC CAWSVGARYEQYF
. TRBJ2-7 TRBD1 TRBV2 TGTGCCAGCAGTTACGGAAGGGACAGGGGACACGAGCAGTACTTC CASSYGRDRGHEQYF
. TRBJ1-1 TRBD1 TRBV28 TGTGCCAGCAGCTTCTTATTTACAGGGGGCGTCACTGAAGCTTTCTTT CASSFLFTGGVTEAFF
. TRBJ2-1 TRBD2 TRBV28 TGTGCCAGCAGTTTAATGGCGGGACTAGCTGTTGATGAGCAGTTCTTC CASSLMAGLAVDEQFF
. TRBJ2-7 . TRBV27 TGTGCCAGCAGTCTTAGCGGAACCTCCTACGAGCAGTACTTC CASSLSGTSYEQYF
. TRBJ2-3 . TRBV9 TGTGCCAGCAGCGCCCGCTCGGACACCACAGATACGCAGTATTTT CASSARSDTTDTQYF
. TRBJ1-2 . TRBV4-3 TGCGCCAGTAACCCTGGAGGGGGATGGAGTAGTGGCTACACCTTC CASNPGGGWSSGYTF
. TRBJ2-7 TRBD2 TRBV7-2 TGTGCCAGCAGCTTAGCGGGAGGGAGGCGGGACTACGAGCAGTACTTC CASSLAGGRRDYEQYF
. TRBJ2-1 TRBD2 TRBV28 TGTGCCAGCAGTTTATTGGGGGGGGATAATGAGCAGTTCTTC CASSLLGGDNEQFF
. TRBJ1-2 . TRBV27 TGTGCCAGCAAAGAGGGCCCCTATGGCTACACCTTC CASKEGPYGYTF
. TRBJ1-3 . TRBV9 TGTGCCAGCAGCGTCTCCGGGGCTGGAAACACCATATATTTT CASSVSGAGNTIYF
. TRBJ1-1 TRBD1 TRBV7-2 TGTGCCAGCAGCCCCCGGGACAGGGCTATAGACACTGAAGCTTTCTTT CASSPRDRAIDTEAFF
few TRBJ1-1 . TRBV4-1 TGCGCCAGCAGCCAAGAAGGGGCAGGGACTGAAGCTTTCTTT CASSQEGAGTEAFF
once TRBJ2-3 TRBD2 TRBV4-2 TGTGCCAGCAGCCAAGAAGAAGCTAGCGGGAGGGTCACAGATACGCAGTATTTT CASSQEEASGRVTDTQYF
. TRBJ2-4 . TRBV10-3 TGTGCCATCAGCTCAGGGGAGGGGTCGGCCAAAAGCGATATCCCAAAGTACTTC CAISSGEGSAKSDIPKYF
. TRBJ2-2 . TRBV4-1 TGCGCCAGCAGCCACATCAACCCCGGGGAGCTGTTTTTT CASSHINPGELFF
. TRBJ2-2 . TRBV6-5 TGTGCCAGCAGTGTCAGGGGTGGGGAGCTGTTTTTT CASSVRGGELFF
. TRBJ1-6 TRBD1 TRBV4-1 TGCGCCAGCAGCCCTCGGACAGGGGGCATGTCACCCCTCCACTTT CASSPRTGGMSPLHF
. TRBJ2-7 TRBD1 TRBV18 TGTGCCAGCTCACCCCAAGGACAGGGGGTCTTCTCCTACGAGCAGTACTTC CASSPQGQGVFSYEQYF
. TRBJ2-7 TRBD2 TRBV6-1 TGTGCCATCTTTCCTACTAGCGGGAGGTACGAGCAGTACTTC CAIFPTSGRYEQYF
. TRBJ1-4 TRBD1 TRBV4-1 TGCGCCAGCAGCCATATCCGGGACAGGGGGACAACTAATGAAAAACTGTTTTTT CASSHIRDRGTTNEKLFF
. TRBJ2-4 . TRBV6-1 TGTGCCACAGTACCAGGCGTTTTAGCCAAAAACATTCAGTACTTC CATVPGVLAKNIQYF
once TRBJ2-7 . TRBV6-6 TGTGCCAGCAGCCGCGTGGATTGGGGATTATCTTCCGAGCAGTACTTC CASSRVDWGLSSEQYF
few TRBJ1-1 . TRBV10-3 TGTGCCATCAGTGAAGTGAACACTGAAGCTTTCTTT CAISEVNTEAFF
. TRBJ2-7 . TRBV5-1 TGCGCCAGCAGTCCAGGGGCCGAGCAGTACTTC CASSPGAEQYF
few TRBJ1-1 TRBD1 TRBV7-9 TGTGCCAGCAGCTTAGCGGTCAGCCAGGGGGGAGCTTTCTTT CASSLAVSQGGAFF
. TRBJ2-7 . TRBV27 TGTGCCAGCAGTTCCCGGGACGACTCCTACGAGCAGTACTTC CASSSRDDSYEQYF
. TRBJ2-3 . TRBV7-8 TGTGCCAGCAGCGGGACCGCCAACACAGATACGCAGTATTTT CASSGTANTDTQYF
few TRBJ1-2 . TRBV13 TGTGCCAGCAGCTCACAGGACTACACCTTC CASSSQDYTF
. TRBJ2-1 . TRBV11-2 TGTGCCAGCAGCCCGATCGTCTCCAATGAGCAGTTCTTC CASSPIVSNEQFF
. TRBJ2-1 . TRBV6-5 TGTGCCAGCAGTTACAAGACCCCGGAGCTCAATGAGCAGTTCTTC CASSYKTPELNEQFF
once TRBJ2-7 TRBD2 TRBV13 TGTGCCAGCAGCTTGTCGGGCCTAGCGGGATCTCGTAGGTACTTC CASSLSGLAGSRRYF